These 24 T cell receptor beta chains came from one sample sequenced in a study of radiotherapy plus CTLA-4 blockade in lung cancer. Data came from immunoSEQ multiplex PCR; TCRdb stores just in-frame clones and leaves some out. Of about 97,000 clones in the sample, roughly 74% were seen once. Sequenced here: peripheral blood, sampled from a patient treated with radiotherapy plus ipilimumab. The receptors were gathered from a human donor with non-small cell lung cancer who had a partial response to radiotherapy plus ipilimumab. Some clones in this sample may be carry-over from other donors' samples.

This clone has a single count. CDR3 coding DNA: TGTGCCAGCAGCTTAGGAGTAGGGGCAGGGATTGAAAAACTGTTTTTT. Its translation: CASSLGVGAGIEKLFF. The V and J genes are TRBV7-6 and TRBJ1-4; weak D call: TRBD1 (5 bases). Trimming pared 1 base from V and 7 bases from J, leaving 16 bases between. This CDR3 has 16 amino acids. Per germline, CDR1 SGHVS and CDR2 FNYEAQ.

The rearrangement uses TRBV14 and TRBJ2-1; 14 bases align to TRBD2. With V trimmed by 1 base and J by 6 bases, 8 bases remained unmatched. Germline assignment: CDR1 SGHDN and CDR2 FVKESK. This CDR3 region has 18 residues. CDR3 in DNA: TGTGCCAGCAGCCAAGTTCTGACTAGCGGGAGGGCCATCAATGAGCAGTTCTTC. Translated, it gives CASSQVLTSGRAINEQFF.

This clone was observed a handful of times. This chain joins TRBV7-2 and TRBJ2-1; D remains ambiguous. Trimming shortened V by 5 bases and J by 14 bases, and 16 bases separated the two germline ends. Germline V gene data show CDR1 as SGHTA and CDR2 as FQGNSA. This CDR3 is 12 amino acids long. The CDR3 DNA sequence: TGTGCCAGCAGCCCCCGTTACGAGGAAAAGTTCTTC. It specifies CASSPRYEEKFF.

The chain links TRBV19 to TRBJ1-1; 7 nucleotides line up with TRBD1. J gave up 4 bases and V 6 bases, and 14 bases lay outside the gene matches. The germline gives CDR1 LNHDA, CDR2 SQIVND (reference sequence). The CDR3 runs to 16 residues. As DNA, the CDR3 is TGTGCCAGTAGCCTTAGGGGGTACAGGGGCGGCACTGAAGCTTTCTTT. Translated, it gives CASSLRGYRGGTEAFF. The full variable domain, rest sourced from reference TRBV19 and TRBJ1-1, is DGGITQSPKYLFRKEGQNVTLSCEQNLNHDAMYWYRQDPGQGLRLIYYSQIVNDFQKGDIAEGYSVSREKKESFPLTVTSAQKNPTAFYLCASSLRGYRGGTEAFFGQGTRLTVV.

The CDR3 loop reads CSVGPGGRFSYNEQFF. The CDR3 DNA sequence: TGCAGCGTGGGGCCAGGGGGCAGATTCTCCTACAATGAGCAGTTCTTC. The chain employs TRBV29-1 and TRBJ2-1; 8 positions match TRBD1. This CDR3 region has 16 residues. The germline gives CDR1 SQVTM, CDR2 ANQGSEA. J gave up 0 bases and V 6 bases, and 10 bases lay outside the gene matches.

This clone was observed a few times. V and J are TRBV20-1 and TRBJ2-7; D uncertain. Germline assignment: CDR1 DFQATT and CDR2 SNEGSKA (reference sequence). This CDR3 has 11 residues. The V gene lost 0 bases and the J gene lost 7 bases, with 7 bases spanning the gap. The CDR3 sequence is CSAREWLEQYF. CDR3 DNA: TGCAGTGCTAGAGAGTGGCTGGAGCAGTACTTC.

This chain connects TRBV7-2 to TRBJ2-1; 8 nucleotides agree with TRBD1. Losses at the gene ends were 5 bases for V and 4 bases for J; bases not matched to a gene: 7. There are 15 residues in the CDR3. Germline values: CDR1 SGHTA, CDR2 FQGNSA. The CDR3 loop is CASSRDRGSYNEQFF. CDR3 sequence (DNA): TGTGCCAGCAGCCGAGACAGGGGTTCGTACAATGAGCAGTTCTTC.

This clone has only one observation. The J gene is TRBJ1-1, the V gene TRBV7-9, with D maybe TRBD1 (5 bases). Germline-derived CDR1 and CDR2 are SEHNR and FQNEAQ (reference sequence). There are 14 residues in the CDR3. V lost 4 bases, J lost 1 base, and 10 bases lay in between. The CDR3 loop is CASSSRGGNTEAFF. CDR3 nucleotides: TGTGCCAGCAGCTCCCGGGGGGGGAACACTGAAGCTTTCTTT. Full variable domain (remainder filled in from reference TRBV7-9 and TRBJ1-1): DTGVSQNPRHKITKRGQNVTFRCDPISEHNRLYWYRQTLGQGPEFLTYFQNEAQLEKSRLLSDRFSAERPKGSFSTLEIQRTEQGDSAMYLCASSSRGGNTEAFFGQGTRLTVV.

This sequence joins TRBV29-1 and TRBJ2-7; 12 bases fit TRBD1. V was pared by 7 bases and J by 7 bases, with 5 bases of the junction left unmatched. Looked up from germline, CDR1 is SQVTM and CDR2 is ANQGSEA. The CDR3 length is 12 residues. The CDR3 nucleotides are TGCAGCGCCGGGACAGGGGGCGTGGAGCAGTACTTC. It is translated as CSAGTGGVEQYF.

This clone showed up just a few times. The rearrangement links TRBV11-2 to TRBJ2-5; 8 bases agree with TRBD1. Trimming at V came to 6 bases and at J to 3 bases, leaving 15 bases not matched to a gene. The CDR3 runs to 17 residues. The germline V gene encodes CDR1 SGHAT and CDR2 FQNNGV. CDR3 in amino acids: CASSLGTRAGGEETQYF. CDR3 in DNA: TGTGCCAGCAGTCTAGGCACGAGGGCAGGGGGCGAAGAGACCCAGTACTTC.

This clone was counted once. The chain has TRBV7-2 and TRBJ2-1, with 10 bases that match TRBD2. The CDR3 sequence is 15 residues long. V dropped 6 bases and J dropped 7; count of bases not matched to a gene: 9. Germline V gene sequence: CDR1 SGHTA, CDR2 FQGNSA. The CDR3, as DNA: TGTGCCAGCAGGTGGGGGCTAGCGGGGGCGAATGAGCAGTTCTTC. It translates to CASRWGLAGANEQFF. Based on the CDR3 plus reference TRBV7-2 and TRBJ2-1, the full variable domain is GAGVSQSPSNKVTEKGKDVELRCDPISGHTALYWYRQSLGQGLEFLIYFQGNSAPDKSGLPSDRFSAERTGGSVSTLTIQRTQQEDSAVYLCASRWGLAGANEQFFGPGTRLTVL.

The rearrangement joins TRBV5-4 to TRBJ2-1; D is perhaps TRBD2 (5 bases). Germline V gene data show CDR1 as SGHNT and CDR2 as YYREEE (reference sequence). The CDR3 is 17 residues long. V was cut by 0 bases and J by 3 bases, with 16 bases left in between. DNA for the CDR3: TGTGCCAGCAGCTTGGCCGTCGACTATAAACTCTACAATGAGCAGTTCTTC. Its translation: CASSLAVDYKLYNEQFF.

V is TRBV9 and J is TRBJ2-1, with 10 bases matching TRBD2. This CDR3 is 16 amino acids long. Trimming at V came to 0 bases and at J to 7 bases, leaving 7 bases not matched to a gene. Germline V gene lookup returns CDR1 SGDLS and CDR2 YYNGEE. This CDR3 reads CASSVAELAGINEQFF. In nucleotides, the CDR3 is TGTGCCAGCAGCGTAGCTGAACTAGCGGGGATAAATGAGCAGTTCTTC. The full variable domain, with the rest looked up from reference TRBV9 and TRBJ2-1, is DSGVTQTPKHLITATGQRVTLRCSPRSGDLSVYWYQQSLDQGLQFLIQYYNGEERAKGNILERFSAQQFPDLHSELNLSSLELGDSALYFCASSVAELAGINEQFFGPGTRLTVL.

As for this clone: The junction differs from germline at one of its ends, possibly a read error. This chain's CDR3 is CASSPIPHRGHF. The CDR3 DNA sequence: TGTGCCAGCAGTCCCATCCCTCACAGGGGGCATTTC. The V gene is TRBV28, the J gene TRBJ1-2; 9 bases align to TRBD1. Germline V gene sequence: CDR1 MDHEN, CDR2 SYDVKM. This CDR3 has 12 amino acids.

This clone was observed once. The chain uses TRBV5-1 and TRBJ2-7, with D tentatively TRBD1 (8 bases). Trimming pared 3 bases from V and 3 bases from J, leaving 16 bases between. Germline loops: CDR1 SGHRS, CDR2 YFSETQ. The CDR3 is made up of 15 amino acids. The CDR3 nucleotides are TGCGCCAGCAGCTCAGGGGGCCAGCGGGGCTACGAGCAGTACTTC. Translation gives CASSSGGQRGYEQYF.

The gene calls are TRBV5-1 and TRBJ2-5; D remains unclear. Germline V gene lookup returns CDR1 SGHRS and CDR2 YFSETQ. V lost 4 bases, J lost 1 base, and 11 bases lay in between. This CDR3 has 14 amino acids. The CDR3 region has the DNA TGCGCCAGCAGCCGACAAATGAGCCAAGAGACCCAGTACTTC. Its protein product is CASSRQMSQETQYF.

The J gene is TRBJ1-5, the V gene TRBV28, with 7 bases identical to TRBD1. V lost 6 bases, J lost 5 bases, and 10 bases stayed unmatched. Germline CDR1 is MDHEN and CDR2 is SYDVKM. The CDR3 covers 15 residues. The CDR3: CASSSNNRGDQPQHF. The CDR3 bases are TGTGCCAGCAGCTCGAATAACAGGGGTGATCAGCCCCAGCATTTT.

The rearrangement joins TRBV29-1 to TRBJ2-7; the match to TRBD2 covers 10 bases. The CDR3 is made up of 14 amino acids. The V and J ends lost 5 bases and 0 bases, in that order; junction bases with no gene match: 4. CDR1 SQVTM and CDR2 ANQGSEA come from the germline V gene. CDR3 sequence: CSVRAGGSSYEQYF. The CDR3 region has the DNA TGCAGCGTTCGAGCGGGGGGGAGCTCCTACGAGCAGTACTTC.

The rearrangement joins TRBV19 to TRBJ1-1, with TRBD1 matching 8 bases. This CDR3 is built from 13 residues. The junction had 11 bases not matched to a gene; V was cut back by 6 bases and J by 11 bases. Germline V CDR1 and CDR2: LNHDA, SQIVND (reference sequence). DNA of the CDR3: TGTGCCAGTAGACGTGACACCGACAGGGGTGCTTTCTTT. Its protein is CASRRDTDRGAFF.

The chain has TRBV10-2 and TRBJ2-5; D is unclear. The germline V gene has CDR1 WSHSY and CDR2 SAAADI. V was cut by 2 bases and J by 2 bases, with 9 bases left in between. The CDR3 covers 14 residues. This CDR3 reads CASSEAAMQETQYF. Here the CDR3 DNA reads TGCGCCAGCAGTGAGGCGGCTATGCAAGAGACCCAGTACTTC.

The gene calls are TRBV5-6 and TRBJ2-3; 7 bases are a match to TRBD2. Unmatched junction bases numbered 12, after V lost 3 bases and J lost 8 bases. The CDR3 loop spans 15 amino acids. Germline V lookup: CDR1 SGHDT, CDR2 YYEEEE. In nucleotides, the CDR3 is TGTGCCAGCAGCTGGGGGGGACTAAACTCAGTTACGCAGTATTTT. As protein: CASSWGGLNSVTQYF.

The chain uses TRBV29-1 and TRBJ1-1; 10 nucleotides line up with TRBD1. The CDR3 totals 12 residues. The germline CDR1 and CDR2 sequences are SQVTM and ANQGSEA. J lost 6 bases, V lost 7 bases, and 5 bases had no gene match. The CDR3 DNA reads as TGCAGCGCTGGACAGGGGGTAGCTGAAGCTTTCTTT. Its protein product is CSAGQGVAEAFF.

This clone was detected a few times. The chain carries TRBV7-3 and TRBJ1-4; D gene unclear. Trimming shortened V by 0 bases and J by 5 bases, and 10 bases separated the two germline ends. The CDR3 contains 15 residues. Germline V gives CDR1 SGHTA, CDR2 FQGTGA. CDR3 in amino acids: CASSLTQKKNEKLFF. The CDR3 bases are TGTGCCAGCAGCTTAACCCAGAAGAAAAATGAAAAACTGTTTTTT.

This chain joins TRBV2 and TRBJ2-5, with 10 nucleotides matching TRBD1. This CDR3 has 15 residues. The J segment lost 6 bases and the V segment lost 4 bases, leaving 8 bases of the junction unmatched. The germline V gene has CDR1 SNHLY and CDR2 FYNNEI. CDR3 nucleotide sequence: TGTGCCAGCAGTGGGACAGGGGGTCCGGGAAAGACCCAGTACTTC. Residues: CASSGTGGPGKTQYF.